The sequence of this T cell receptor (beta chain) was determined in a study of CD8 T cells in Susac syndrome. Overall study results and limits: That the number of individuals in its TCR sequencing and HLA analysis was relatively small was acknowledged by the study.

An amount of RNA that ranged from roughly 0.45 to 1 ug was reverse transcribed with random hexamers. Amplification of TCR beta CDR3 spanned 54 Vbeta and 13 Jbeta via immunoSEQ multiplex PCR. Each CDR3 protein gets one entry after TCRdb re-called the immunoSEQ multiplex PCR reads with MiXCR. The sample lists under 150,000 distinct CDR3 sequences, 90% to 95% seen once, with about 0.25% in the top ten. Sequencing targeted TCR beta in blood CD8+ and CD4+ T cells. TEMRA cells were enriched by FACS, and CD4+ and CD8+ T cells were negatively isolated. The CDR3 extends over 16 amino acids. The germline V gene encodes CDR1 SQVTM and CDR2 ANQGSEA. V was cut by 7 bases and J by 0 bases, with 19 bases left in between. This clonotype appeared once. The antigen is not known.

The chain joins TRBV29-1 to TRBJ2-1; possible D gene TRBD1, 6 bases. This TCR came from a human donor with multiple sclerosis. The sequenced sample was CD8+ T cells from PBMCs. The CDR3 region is CSGRVGDMSSYNEQFF. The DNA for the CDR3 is TGCAGCGGGCGGGTTGGGGACATGAGCTCCTACAATGAGCAGTTCTTC.